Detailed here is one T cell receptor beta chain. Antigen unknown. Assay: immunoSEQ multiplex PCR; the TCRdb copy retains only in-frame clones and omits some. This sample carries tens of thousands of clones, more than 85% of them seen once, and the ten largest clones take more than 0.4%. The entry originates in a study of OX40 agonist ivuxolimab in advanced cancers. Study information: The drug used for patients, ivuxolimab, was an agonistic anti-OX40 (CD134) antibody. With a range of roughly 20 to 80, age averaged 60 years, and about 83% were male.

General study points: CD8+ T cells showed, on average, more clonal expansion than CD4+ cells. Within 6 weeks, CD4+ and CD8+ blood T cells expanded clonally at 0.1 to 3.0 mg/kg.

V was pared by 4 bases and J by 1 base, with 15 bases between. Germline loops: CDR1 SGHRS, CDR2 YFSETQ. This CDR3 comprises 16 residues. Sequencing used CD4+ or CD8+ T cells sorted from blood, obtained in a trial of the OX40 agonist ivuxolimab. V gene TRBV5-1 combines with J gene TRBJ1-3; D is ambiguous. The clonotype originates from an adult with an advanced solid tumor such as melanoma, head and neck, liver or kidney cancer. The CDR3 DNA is TGCGCCAGCAGCCGAGAAAGGCCGAGTTCTGGAAACACCATATATTTT. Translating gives CASSRERPSSGNTIYF.